This entry describes one T cell receptor (beta chain). Its antigen remains unknown. In the PCR, 60 Vbeta and 13 Jbeta primers were used. Data came from immunoSEQ multiplex PCR; TCRdb stores just in-frame clones and leaves some out. Here the sample spans 250,000 to 350,000 clones, roughly 80% being singletons. This sample is drawn from a study of cytomegalovirus exposure and HLA in healthy donors. General study findings and limits: Because they were indistinguishable, some V segments, including TRBV6-2 and TRBV6-3, were excluded.

This CDR3 contains 14 residues. Trimming removed 4 bases from V and 6 bases from J; junction bases left unmatched: 6. Germline V CDR1 and CDR2: SGHNT, YYREEE (reference sequence). The sequencing sample was made of PBMCs. The gene calls are TRBV5-4 and TRBJ2-3; TRBD1 matches 9 bases. The source is a girl aged 2 to 10 in good health and CMV-seronegative. CDR3 residues: CASSTTGGDDTQYF. Here the CDR3 DNA reads TGTGCCAGCAGCACAACAGGGGGCGATGATACGCAGTATTTT.